This T cell receptor beta chain was profiled in a study of T cell responses to AZD1222 COVID-19 vaccine (dated by TCRdb to about 2021). A note on the overall study: AZD1222 recipients with second doses at about 4 weeks or about 12 weeks were pooled, because spike-specific TCR depth and breadth did not differ between schedules. Trial participants were enrolled by age into subgroups of 18-55, 56-69 and 70-plus years, and around 140, 26 and 57 TCR-sequenced participants, respectively, were included in these subgroups. A total of around 240 trial participants underwent TCR sequencing, of whom 200 to 220 had received two doses of AZD1222 and approximately 26 had received two doses of the MenACWY control vaccine. What the study reported, not specific to this receptor: Reportedly, almost half of the unique spike-specific TCRs recognized epitopes lying outside the regions that are mutated in the B.1.351 and B.1.1.7 variants. Participants were mostly white British and included more females than males, and it was suggested by the authors that clonal diversity may have been underestimated. In the small 56-69-year group, the increase in depth fell short of significance, most likely because of low power. Vaccine-associated CD4 TCRs spanned the whole spike protein, with dominant responses in regions 160-218 and 743-854. Conclusions about previously exposed vaccinees are limited, since just a handful of AZD1222 recipients were seropositive for SARS-CoV-2 at baseline. A significant rise in spike-specific TCR breadth and depth was observed after two AZD1222 doses relative to day 0 and relative to MenACWY recipients. Because no day 14 peak-response samples were available, repertoires were characterized only after the peak T cell response.

Taken with the paper, the label for time point translates to: baseline before first vaccination. The vaccinee samples were drawn from two UK trials, COV001 and COV002, one of which was a single-blind randomized controlled phase 2/3 trial testing AZD1222 (ChAdOx1 nCoV-19) in healthy adults. For TCRbeta chain sequencing, PBMC samples were collected from trial participants at day 0 and at day 28 after the second dose. The CDR3 regions of human TCRbeta chains were analyzed by immunosequencing. Regarding the original processing steps: TCRs in the repertoires were compared against a reference library of SARS-CoV-2-specific TCRs that had been generated with the MIRA antigen-specificity platform. Breadth was defined as the fraction of unique TCRs that were SARS-CoV-2-associated, and depth was defined as the fraction of total T cells that were SARS-CoV-2-associated. Using the MIRA data, every spike-specific TCR was mapped to the spike region that the TCR reacted to and assigned to either a CD4 or a CD8 class. Log10-transformed breadth and depth values were compared by one-way ANOVA with Sidak's multiple comparisons tests. The table was pulled from immuneACCESS by TCRdb, which kept in-frame rearrangements only. Such tables lose some clones; where checked, under half of the loss comes from unresolved V genes, and the rest has no known cause. V and J calls and clone size are given by that table; D and trimming were obtained from the DNA. The sample table holds under 150,000 clones, of which roughly 89% were seen once. Clones ranked in the top ten supply roughly 5.1% of the sample.

Remarks on this clone: This clone's antigen is unknown. No clone much larger than this one lies a single base away; base qualities are absent.

The CDR3 runs 13 residues from the cysteine to the phenylalanine. Only the CDR3 part of the read is kept: 39 bases, read in frame from the first base. The germline V gene provides CDR1 LGHNT and CDR2 FRNRAP. The germline ends are 13 bases apart after V is trimmed by 7 bases and J by 4 bases. The TCR sequence derives from an adult in good health. This material consisted of peripheral blood, taken on day 0 of AZD1222 vaccination. Recombination linked TRBV12-5 to TRBJ1-2; the D gene is possibly TRBD1, with 5 bases matching. The CDR3 sequence is CASAGTGVYGYTF. Here is the DNA: TGTGCTAGTGCAGGGACCGGCGTCTATGGCTACACCTTC.